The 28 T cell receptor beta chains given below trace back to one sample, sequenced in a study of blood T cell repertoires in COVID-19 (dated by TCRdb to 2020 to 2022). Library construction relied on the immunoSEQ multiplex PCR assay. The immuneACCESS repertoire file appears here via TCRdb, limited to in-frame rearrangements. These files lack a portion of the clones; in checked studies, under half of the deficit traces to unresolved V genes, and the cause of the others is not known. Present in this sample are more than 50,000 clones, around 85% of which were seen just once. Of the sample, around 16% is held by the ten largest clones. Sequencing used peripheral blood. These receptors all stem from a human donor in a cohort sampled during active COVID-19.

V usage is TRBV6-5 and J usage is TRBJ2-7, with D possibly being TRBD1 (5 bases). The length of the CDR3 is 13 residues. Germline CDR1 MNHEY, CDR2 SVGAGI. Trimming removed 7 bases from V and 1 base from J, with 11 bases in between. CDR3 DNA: TGTGCCAGCAAAGGGGTTAGGTCCTACGAGCAGTACTTC. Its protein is CASKGVRSYEQYF.

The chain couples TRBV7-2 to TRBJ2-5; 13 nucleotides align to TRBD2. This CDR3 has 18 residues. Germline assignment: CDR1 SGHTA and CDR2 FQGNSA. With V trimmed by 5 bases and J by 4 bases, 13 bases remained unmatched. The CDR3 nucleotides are TGTGCCAGCAGCCCAGCTAGACTAGCGGGGGGAATCGGAGAGACCCAGTACTTC. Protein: CASSPARLAGGIGETQYF.

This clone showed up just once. Here the CDR3 DNA reads TGCGCCAGCAGCTCGGGACAGCCGGAGGGAAACACCATATATTTT. This sequence encodes CASSSGQPEGNTIYF. The chain carries TRBV5-1 and TRBJ1-3; 7 nucleotides line up with TRBD1. Germline CDR1 reads SGHRS; CDR2 reads YFSETQ. With 3 bases clipped from V and 4 bases from J, the junction kept 7 bases outside the gene matches. CDR3 length: 15 amino acids.

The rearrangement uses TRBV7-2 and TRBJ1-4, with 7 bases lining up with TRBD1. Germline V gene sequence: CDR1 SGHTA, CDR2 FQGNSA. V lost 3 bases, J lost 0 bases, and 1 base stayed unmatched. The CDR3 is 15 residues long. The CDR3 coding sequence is TGTGCCAGCAGCTTCCAGGGGGCAACTAATGAAAAACTGTTTTTT. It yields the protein CASSFQGATNEKLFF.

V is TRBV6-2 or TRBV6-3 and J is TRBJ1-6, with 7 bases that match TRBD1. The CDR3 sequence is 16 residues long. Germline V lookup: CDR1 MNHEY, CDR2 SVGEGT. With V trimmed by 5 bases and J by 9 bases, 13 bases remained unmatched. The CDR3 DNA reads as TGTGCCAGCAGTCACCAAACCGCAGGGGGTGGTTCACCCCTCCACTTT. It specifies CASSHQTAGGGSPLHF.

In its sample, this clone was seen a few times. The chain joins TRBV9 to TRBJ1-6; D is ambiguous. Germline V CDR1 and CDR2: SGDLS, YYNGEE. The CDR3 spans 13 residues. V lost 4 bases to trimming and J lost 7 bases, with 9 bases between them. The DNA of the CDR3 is TGTGCCAGCAGCCCTGCGGGGAATTCACCCCTCCACTTT. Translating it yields CASSPAGNSPLHF. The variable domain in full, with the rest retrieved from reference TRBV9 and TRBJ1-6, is DSGVTQTPKHLITATGQRVTLRCSPRSGDLSVYWYQQSLDQGLQFLIQYYNGEERAKGNILERFSAQQFPDLHSELNLSSLELGDSALYFCASSPAGNSPLHFGNGTRLTVT.

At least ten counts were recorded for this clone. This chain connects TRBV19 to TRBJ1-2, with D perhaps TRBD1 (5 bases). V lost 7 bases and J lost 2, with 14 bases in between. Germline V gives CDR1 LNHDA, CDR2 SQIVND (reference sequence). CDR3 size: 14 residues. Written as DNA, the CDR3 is TGTGCCAGTAATCAGGACATGTCGAACTATGGCTACACCTTC. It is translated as CASNQDMSNYGYTF.

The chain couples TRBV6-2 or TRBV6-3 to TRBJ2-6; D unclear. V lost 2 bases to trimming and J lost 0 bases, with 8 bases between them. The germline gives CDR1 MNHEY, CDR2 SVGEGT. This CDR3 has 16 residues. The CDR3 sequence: CASSYGQNSGANVLTF. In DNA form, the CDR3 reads TGTGCCAGCAGTTACGGGCAGAACTCTGGGGCCAACGTCCTGACTTTC.

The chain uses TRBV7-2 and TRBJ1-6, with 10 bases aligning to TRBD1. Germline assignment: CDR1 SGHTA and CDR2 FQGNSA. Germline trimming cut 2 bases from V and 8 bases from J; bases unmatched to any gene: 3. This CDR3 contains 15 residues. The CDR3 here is CASSLYGTGDSPLHF. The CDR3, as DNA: TGTGCCAGCAGCTTATATGGGACAGGGGATTCACCCCTCCACTTT.

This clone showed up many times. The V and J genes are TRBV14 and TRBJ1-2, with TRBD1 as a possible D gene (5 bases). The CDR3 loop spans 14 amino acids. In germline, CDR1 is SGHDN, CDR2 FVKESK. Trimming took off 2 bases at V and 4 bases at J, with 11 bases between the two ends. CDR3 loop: CASSQRGRSYGYTF. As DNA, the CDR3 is TGTGCCAGCAGCCAAAGGGGTAGGAGCTATGGCTACACCTTC.

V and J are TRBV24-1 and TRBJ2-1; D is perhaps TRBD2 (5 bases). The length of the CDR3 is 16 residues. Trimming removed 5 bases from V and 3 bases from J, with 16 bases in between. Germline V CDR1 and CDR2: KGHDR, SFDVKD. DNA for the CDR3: TGTGCCACCAGTGGCTCAGAGGGCCAGAACTACAATGAGCAGTTCTTC. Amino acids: CATSGSEGQNYNEQFF.

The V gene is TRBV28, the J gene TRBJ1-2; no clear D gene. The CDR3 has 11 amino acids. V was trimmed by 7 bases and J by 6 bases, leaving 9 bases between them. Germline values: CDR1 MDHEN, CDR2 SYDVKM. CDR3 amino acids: CASIGGHGYTF. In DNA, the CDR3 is TGTGCCAGCATAGGAGGGCATGGCTACACCTTC.

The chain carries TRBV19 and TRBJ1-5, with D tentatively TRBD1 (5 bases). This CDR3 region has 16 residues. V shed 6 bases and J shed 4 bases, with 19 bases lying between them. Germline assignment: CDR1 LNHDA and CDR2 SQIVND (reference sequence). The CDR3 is CASRNTFSGHNQPQHF. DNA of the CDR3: TGTGCCAGTAGAAATACCTTCTCAGGGCATAATCAGCCCCAGCATTTT.

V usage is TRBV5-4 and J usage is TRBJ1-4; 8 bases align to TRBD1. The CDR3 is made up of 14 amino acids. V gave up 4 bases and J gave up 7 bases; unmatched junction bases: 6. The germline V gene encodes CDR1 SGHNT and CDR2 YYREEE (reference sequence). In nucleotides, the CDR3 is TGTGCCAGCAGCACACAGGGGGGGGGTGAAAAACTGTTTTTT. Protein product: CASSTQGGGEKLFF.

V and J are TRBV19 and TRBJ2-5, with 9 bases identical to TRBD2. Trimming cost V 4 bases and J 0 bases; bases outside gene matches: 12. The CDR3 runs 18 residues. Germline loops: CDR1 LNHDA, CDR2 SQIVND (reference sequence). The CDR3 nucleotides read TGTGCCAGTAGTAGCCTAGCGGGGACCCGTCTTAACCAAGAGACCCAGTACTTC. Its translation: CASSSLAGTRLNQETQYF.

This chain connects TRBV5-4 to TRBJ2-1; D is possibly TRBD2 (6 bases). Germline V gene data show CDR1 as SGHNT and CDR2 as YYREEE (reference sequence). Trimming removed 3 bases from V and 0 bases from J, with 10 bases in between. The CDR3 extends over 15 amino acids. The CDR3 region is CASSSTSRSYNEQFF. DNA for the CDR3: TGTGCCAGCAGCTCGACTAGTCGCTCCTACAATGAGCAGTTCTTC. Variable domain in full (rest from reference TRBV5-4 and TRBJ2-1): ETGVTQSPTHLIKTRGQQVTLRCSSQSGHNTVSWYQQALGQGPQFIFQYYREEENGRGNFPPRFSGLQFPNYSSELNVNALELDDSALYLCASSSTSRSYNEQFFGPGTRLTVL.

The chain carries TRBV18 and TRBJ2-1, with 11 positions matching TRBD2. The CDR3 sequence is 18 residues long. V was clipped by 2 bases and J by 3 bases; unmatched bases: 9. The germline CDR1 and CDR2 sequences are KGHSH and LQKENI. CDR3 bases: TGTGCCAGCTCACCAGGTAGCGGGGGGGCCGAGCTCTACAATGAGCAGTTCTTC. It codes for CASSPGSGGAELYNEQFF.

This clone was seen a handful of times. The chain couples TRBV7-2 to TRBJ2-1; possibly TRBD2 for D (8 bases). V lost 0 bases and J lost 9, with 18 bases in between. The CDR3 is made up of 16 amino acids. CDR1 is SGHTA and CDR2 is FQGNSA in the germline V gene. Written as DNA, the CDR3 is TGTGCCAGCAGCTTAGCGCGGGGGGCCACAGGGGTTGAGCAGTTCTTC. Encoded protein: CASSLARGATGVEQFF.

CDR3 bases: TGTGCCAGCAGCCAGCCCGGGACTAGGGTGAATGAGCAGTTCTTC. Its protein is CASSQPGTRVNEQFF. The rearrangement joins TRBV11-2 to TRBJ2-1; 8 bases are a match to TRBD2. The CDR3 has 15 amino acids. The V segment lost 5 bases and the J segment 7 bases; nucleotides outside the gene matches: 10. Germline CDR1 and CDR2: SGHAT and FQNNGV. Supplemented by reference TRBV11-2 and TRBJ2-1, the full variable domain reads EAGVAQSPRYKIIEKRQSVAFWCNPISGHATLYWYQQILGQGPKLLIQFQNNGVVDDSQLPKDRFSAERLKGVDSTLKIQPAKLEDSAVYLCASSQPGTRVNEQFFGPGTRLTVL.

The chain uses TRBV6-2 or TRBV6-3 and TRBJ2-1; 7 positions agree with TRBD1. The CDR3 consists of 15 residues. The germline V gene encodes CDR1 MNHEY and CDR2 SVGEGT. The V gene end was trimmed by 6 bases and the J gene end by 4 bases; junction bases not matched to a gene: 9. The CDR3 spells CASSRDSIKYNEQFF. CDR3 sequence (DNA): TGTGCCAGCAGCAGGGACAGTATAAAGTACAATGAGCAGTTCTTC.

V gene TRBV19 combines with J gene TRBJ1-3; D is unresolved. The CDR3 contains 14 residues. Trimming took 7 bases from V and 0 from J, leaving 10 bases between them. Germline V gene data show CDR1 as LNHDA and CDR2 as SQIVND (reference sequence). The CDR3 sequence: CASNGASSGNTIYF. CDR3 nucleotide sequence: TGTGCCAGTAATGGAGCGAGCTCTGGAAACACCATATATTTT.

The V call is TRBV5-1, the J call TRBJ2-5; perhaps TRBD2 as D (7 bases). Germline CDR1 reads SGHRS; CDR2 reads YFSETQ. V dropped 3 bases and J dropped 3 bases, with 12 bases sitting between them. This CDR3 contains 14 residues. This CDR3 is CASSSWGGEETQYF. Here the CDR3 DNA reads TGCGCCAGCAGCTCTTGGGGGGGCGAAGAGACCCAGTACTTC.

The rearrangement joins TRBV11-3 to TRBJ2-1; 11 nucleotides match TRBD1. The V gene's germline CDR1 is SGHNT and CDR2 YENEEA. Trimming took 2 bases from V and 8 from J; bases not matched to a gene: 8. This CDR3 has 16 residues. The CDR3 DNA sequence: TGTGCCAGCAGCTTATTTACGGGACAGGGGGACTATGAGCAGTTCTTC. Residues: CASSLFTGQGDYEQFF.

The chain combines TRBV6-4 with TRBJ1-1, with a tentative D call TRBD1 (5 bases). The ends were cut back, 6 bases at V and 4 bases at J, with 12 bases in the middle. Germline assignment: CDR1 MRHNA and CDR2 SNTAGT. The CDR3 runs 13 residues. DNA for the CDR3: TGTGCCAGCAGCAGGGTTGATGGCACTGAAGCTTTCTTT. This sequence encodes CASSRVDGTEAFF.

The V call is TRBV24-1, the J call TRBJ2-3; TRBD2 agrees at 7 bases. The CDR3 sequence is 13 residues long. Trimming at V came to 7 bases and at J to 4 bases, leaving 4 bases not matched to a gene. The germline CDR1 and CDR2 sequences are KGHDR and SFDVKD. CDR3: CATRGGYPDTQYF. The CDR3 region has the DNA TGTGCCACCAGGGGAGGGTACCCAGATACGCAGTATTTT.

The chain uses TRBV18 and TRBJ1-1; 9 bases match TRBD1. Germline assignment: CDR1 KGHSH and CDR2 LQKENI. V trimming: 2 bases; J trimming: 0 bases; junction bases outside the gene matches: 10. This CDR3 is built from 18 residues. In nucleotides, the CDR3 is TGTGCCAGCTCACCAAGGGGGCCCCGGACAGGGGTGAACACTGAAGCTTTCTTT. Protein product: CASSPRGPRTGVNTEAFF.

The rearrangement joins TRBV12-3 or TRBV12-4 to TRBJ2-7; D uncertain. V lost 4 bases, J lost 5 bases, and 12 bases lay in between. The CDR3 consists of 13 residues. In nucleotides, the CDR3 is TGTGCCAGCAGTTCCCGGGTCAGAAACGAGCAGTACTTC. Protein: CASSSRVRNEQYF.

In nucleotides, the CDR3 is TGTGCCAGCCGGAGGACAGCCTACTACGAGCAGTACTTC. Encoded protein: CASRRTAYYEQYF. The rearrangement uses TRBV6-5 and TRBJ2-7; a possible D gene is TRBD1 (6 bases). This CDR3 is 13 amino acids long. Trimming took 8 bases from V and 3 from J, leaving 14 bases between them. The germline V gene has CDR1 MNHEY and CDR2 SVGAGI.